Each of the 22 T cell receptor beta chains below was sequenced from the same sample in a study of cytomegalovirus exposure and HLA in healthy donors. The PCR contained 60 Vbeta and 13 Jbeta primers. The repertoire was sequenced with immunoSEQ multiplex PCR; TCRdb's copy has only in-frame clones and lacks some. The repertoire holds 110,000 to 150,000 clones, with around 83% as singletons. The sequencing input was PBMCs. Every receptor here comes from a middle-aged man in good health and CMV-seropositive.

Worth noting for this clone: A read error may account for a junction end that differs from germline. This chain uses TRBV7-9 with TRBJ1-4; D ambiguous. The CDR3 is 13 residues long. The germline V gene has CDR1 SEHNR and CDR2 FQNEAQ (reference sequence). CDR3 in amino acids: CSSTLVGSEKLFF. The CDR3 DNA sequence: TGTTCCAGCACCCTTGTTGGGAGTGAAAAACTGTTTTTT.

The chain recombines TRBV21-1 with TRBJ2-7; no check of the table's D call, TRBD2, against the DNA was made. TRBV21-1 is shown as a pseudogene. The CDR3 is made up of 15 amino acids. CDR3 loop: CASSPAGGRPYEQYF. The CDR3 DNA reads TGTGCCAGCAGCCCCGCTGGCGGGAGGCCCTACGAGCAGTACTTC.

This clone was seen a handful of times. The CDR3 region has the DNA TGTGCCAGCAGGGGGGGGACCGTGGCTTTCTTT. This gives the protein CASRGGTVAFF. The chain carries TRBV14 and TRBJ1-1; weak D call: TRBD1 (5 bases). Trimming cost V 6 bases and J 11 bases, with 13 bases left between them. The CDR3 covers 11 residues. The germline V gene encodes CDR1 SGHDN and CDR2 FVKESK.

The chain carries TRBV7-8 and TRBJ1-5; D may be TRBD1 (6 bases). Trimming removed 1 base at V and 7 bases at J, with 17 bases between. The CDR3 runs to 16 residues. CDR1 is SGHVS and CDR2 is FQNEAQ in the germline V gene. The CDR3 sequence: CASSLGTGGARQPQHF. For the CDR3, the DNA is TGTGCCAGCAGCTTAGGAACGGGGGGCGCGAGGCAGCCCCAGCATTTT.

This clone occurred a few times. This chain links TRBV5-1 with TRBJ1-1, with a possible D match to TRBD1 (5 bases). Germline CDR1 is SGHRS and CDR2 is YFSETQ. The CDR3 is 13 residues long. Trimming removed 4 bases at V and 4 bases at J, with 11 bases between. CDR3 sequence: CASSPLGRTEAFF. The DNA for the CDR3 is TGCGCCAGCAGCCCCCTGGGGCGCACTGAAGCTTTCTTT.

The chain employs TRBV7-8 and TRBJ1-1; a possible D gene is TRBD1 (5 bases). This CDR3 has 11 residues. V lost 3 bases and J lost 8, with 7 bases in between. Germline V gene sequence: CDR1 SGHVS, CDR2 FQNEAQ. CDR3 sequence reads: CASSLWTEAFF. The CDR3, as DNA: TGTGCCAGCAGCTTGTGGACAGAAGCTTTCTTT.

V is TRBV15 and J is TRBJ2-5; 13 bases match TRBD2. CDR3 size: 17 residues. Germline values: CDR1 LNHNV, CDR2 YYDKDF (reference sequence). The V and J ends lost 0 bases and 2 bases, in that order; junction bases with no gene match: 3. The CDR3 sequence: CATSRDWTSGGQETQYF. In DNA, the CDR3 is TGTGCCACCAGCAGAGATTGGACTAGCGGGGGTCAAGAGACCCAGTACTTC.

The gene calls are TRBV18 and TRBJ2-7, with a tentative D call TRBD2 (5 bases). Germline V gene sequence: CDR1 KGHSH, CDR2 LQKENI. The V gene lost 3 bases and the J gene lost 2 bases, with 8 bases spanning the gap. There are 13 residues in the CDR3. This chain's CDR3 is CASSPGSTYEQYF. DNA for the CDR3: TGTGCCAGCTCACCGGGGAGTACCTACGAGCAGTACTTC.

The V and J genes are TRBV6-5 and TRBJ1-5, with D unresolved. Between the trimmed V and J ends, which lost 5 bases and 11 bases, there was a span of 13 bases. This CDR3 is built from 12 residues. Germline V gene data show CDR1 as MNHEY and CDR2 as SVGAGI. CDR3: CASSEYAGAQHF. The DNA of the CDR3 is TGTGCCAGCAGTGAATATGCCGGGGCCCAGCATTTT.

V is TRBV29-1 and J is TRBJ2-3; 8 positions match TRBD2. The length of the CDR3 is 15 residues. The junction had 4 bases not matched to a gene; V was cut back by 1 base and J by 1 base. Looked up from germline, CDR1 is SQVTM and CDR2 is ANQGSEA. CDR3 region: CSVEGVGGGTDTQYF. The CDR3, as DNA: TGCAGCGTTGAAGGTGTCGGGGGGGGCACAGATACGCAGTATTTT.

The V gene is TRBV14, the J gene TRBJ2-5; D is possibly TRBD1 (5 bases). Trimming took off 1 base at V and 2 bases at J, with 11 bases between the two ends. CDR1 and CDR2 (germline): SGHDN, FVKESK. The CDR3 consists of 15 residues. The CDR3 DNA is TGTGCCAGCAGCCAAGTGGGCAGGGAACAAGAGACCCAGTACTTC. Translating gives CASSQVGREQETQYF.

The chain links TRBV6-6 to TRBJ2-5; D gene unclear. The CDR3 runs 12 residues. Germline V CDR1 and CDR2: MNHNY, SVGAGI (reference sequence). The V end lost 4 bases, the J end lost 2 bases, and 5 bases lay between the germline ends. The CDR3 sequence is CASSLQQETQYF. Written as DNA, the CDR3 is TGTGCCAGCAGTTTACAACAAGAGACCCAGTACTTC.

The chain is built from TRBV7-9 and TRBJ2-3, with D possibly TRBD2 on 6 matching bases. There are 17 residues in the CDR3. The germline CDR1 and CDR2 sequences are SEHNR and FQNEAQ (reference sequence). The V and J ends lost 2 bases and 6 bases respectively, with 21 bases between them. DNA for the CDR3: TGTGCCAGCAGCTTATGGGGGGTAGCAGCATTGATGGATACGCAGTATTTT. Translation: CASSLWGVAALMDTQYF.

V gene TRBV28 combines with J gene TRBJ1-5, with D possibly being TRBD1 (6 bases). V was clipped by 6 bases and J by 7 bases, with 16 bases between them. Germline V CDR1 and CDR2: MDHEN, SYDVKM. The CDR3 totals 14 residues. The chain's CDR3 is CASSLEGDWQPQHF. Written as DNA, the CDR3 is TGTGCCAGCAGCCTAGAGGGGGATTGGCAGCCCCAGCATTTT.

V gene TRBV4-3 combines with J gene TRBJ2-7, with 9 bases lining up with TRBD2. CDR3 length equals 18 residues. Germline CDR1 is LGHNA and CDR2 is YSLEER. The V segment lost 1 base and the J segment 7 bases; nucleotides outside the gene matches: 17. Written as DNA, the CDR3 is TGCGCCAGCAGCCAAGGGCGGACCCAACTAGCGGGTCTGGGAGAGCAGTACTTC. Translation gives CASSQGRTQLAGLGEQYF.

The V call is TRBV25-1, the J call TRBJ2-7, with D uncertain. Germline V gene lookup returns CDR1 MGHDK and CDR2 SYGVNS. The V end was cut by 2 bases, the J end by 2 bases, with 19 bases between. The CDR3 length is 17 residues. CDR3 region: CASSENGAGSRPYEQYF. The CDR3, as DNA: TGTGCCAGCAGTGAAAATGGAGCTGGGTCGAGGCCCTACGAGCAGTACTTC.

This clone was observed once. The J gene is TRBJ2-2, the V gene TRBV9; no definite D call. V dropped 4 bases and J dropped 3 bases, with 10 bases sitting between them. CDR3 size: 14 residues. Germline V gene sequence: CDR1 SGDLS, CDR2 YYNGEE. The CDR3 protein is CASSLNRHTGELFF. Here the CDR3 DNA reads TGTGCCAGCAGCTTGAACAGACACACCGGGGAGCTGTTTTTT.

The genes are TRBV19 and TRBJ2-7, with D perhaps TRBD2 (9 bases). V was clipped by 3 bases and J by 6 bases, with 18 bases between them. The length of the CDR3 is 15 residues. In germline, CDR1 is LNHDA, CDR2 SQIVND (reference sequence). CDR3 protein: CASSIYPSGTGEQYF. The CDR3 nucleotides read TGTGCCAGTAGTATCTACCCTAGCGGGACAGGCGAGCAGTACTTC.

This chain joins TRBV4-3 and TRBJ2-1, with 7 bases identical to TRBD1. CDR1 and CDR2 from the germline V gene are LGHNA and YSLEER. This CDR3 is built from 14 residues. Trimming removed 4 bases from V and 4 bases from J; junction bases left unmatched: 4. DNA of the CDR3: TGCGCCAGCAGCCCTCGGACAGGTTACAATGAGCAGTTCTTC. It translates to CASSPRTGYNEQFF.

The gene calls are TRBV14 and TRBJ2-7, with 11 bases fitting TRBD2. The germline gives CDR1 SGHDN, CDR2 FVKESK. Trimming removed 5 bases from V and 4 bases from J; junction bases left unmatched: 4. CDR3 length: 14 residues. The CDR3 reads CASSLTSGRYEQYF. In DNA, the CDR3 is TGTGCCAGCAGCTTAACTAGCGGGAGATACGAGCAGTACTTC.

The chain carries TRBV5-1 and TRBJ2-7; D might be TRBD1 (7 bases). The germline gives CDR1 SGHRS, CDR2 YFSETQ. The CDR3 is 13 residues long. The V end was cut by 2 bases, the J end by 4 bases, with 10 bases between. The DNA of the CDR3 is TGCGCCAGCAGCTTCCCAGGGGGGTACGAGCAGTACTTC. Translated: CASSFPGGYEQYF.

This clone was recorded only once. This chain connects TRBV7-2 to TRBJ2-4, with D maybe TRBD2 (5 bases). With 1 base removed from V and 0 bases from J, the gap between germline ends came to 16 bases. The CDR3 length is 18 residues. Germline loops: CDR1 SGHTA, CDR2 FQGNSA. This chain's CDR3 is CASSLEVAGALAKNIQYF. The CDR3 DNA is TGTGCCAGCAGCTTAGAGGTGGCGGGTGCTTTAGCCAAAAACATTCAGTACTTC.